Listed below are T cell receptor beta chains from one sample, sequenced in a study of T cells in Graves' hyperthyroidism and ophthalmopathy. Using its own MiXCR run on the multiplex PCR reads, TCRdb lists one record per CDR3 protein. The data hold around 700,000 distinct CDR3 sequences, with 18% observed a single time. Sequenced sample: blood. Source of these receptors: a woman aged 45-65 years with Graves' hyperthyroidism that later progressed to Graves' ophthalmopathy. Each CDR3 is given with its conserved first and last residue. D genes are given only for firm matches. Clone size is not always given. Where it is, it says once, few, many or a class for expanded clones.

cdr3_length,j_call,d_call,clone_size,v_call,cdr3_nt,cdr3_aa
15,TRBJ2-2,-,few,TRBV19,TGTGCCAGTAGTATACAGGGTCGAGACACCGGGGAGCTGTTTTTT,CASSIQGRDTGELFF
13,TRBJ1-2,-,many,TRBV30,TGTGCCTGGAGTGCCCGATTAGACTATGGCTACACCTTC,CAWSARLDYGYTF
13,TRBJ2-2,-,many,TRBV6-2/TRBV6-3,TGTGCCAGCAAGCAGGGAGGCACCGGGGAGCTGTTTTTT,CASKQGGTGELFF
13,TRBJ1-2,-,few,TRBV19,TGTGCCAGTAAAACCGGGACCTCCTATGGCTACACCTTC,CASKTGTSYGYTF
18,TRBJ1-5,TRBD1,few,TRBV27,TGTGCCAGCAGTCGACGCCCCCCTTTACGGGACAGGAATCAGCCCCAGCATTTT,CASSRRPPLRDRNQPQHF
11,TRBJ1-1,-,few,TRBV20-1,TGCAGTGCCCCGGGGGGACCTGAAGCTTTCTTT,CSAPGGPEAFF
14,TRBJ2-1,-,many,TRBV7-6,TGTGCCAGCAGCCGGAGCCCCCTACGCAATGAGCAGTTCTTC,CASSRSPLRNEQFF
18,TRBJ1-3,TRBD1,-,TRBV7-4,TGTGCCAGCAGCTTAGTTTTTTGCCAGGGGGATTCTGGAAACACCATATATTTT,CASSLVFCQGDSGNTIYF
15,TRBJ1-6,TRBD1,few,TRBV7-2,TGTGCCAGCAGCAGCAGACAGGGAGATAATTCACCCCTCCACTTT,CASSSRQGDNSPLHF
15,TRBJ1-1,-,many,TRBV7-9,TGTGCCAGCAGTTATCGGACAGCTATGAACACTGAAGCTTTCTTT,CASSYRTAMNTEAFF
16,TRBJ2-1,TRBD2,-,TRBV4-2,TGTGCCAGCAGCCAGAGGAGCGGGGGGGCAGGCAATGAGCAGTTCTTC,CASSQRSGGAGNEQFF
14,TRBJ1-1,-,many,TRBV7-9,TGTGCCAGCAGCTTAGCAGGCAGGGACACTGAAGCTTTCTTT,CASSLAGRDTEAFF
17,TRBJ1-3,TRBD1,-,TRBV5-1,TGCGCCAGCAGCTTATATGGACAGGGAGACGCTGGAAACACCATATATTTT,CASSLYGQGDAGNTIYF
14,TRBJ2-5,-,many,TRBV20-1,TGCAGTGCTACCCCGAGGCGGAACCAAGAGACCCAGTACTTC,CSATPRRNQETQYF
18,TRBJ2-3,TRBD2,-,TRBV4-2,TGTGCCAGCAGCCAAGATTGGGGAGAAGCGGGGGGCACAGATACGCAGTATTTT,CASSQDWGEAGGTDTQYF
17,TRBJ2-3,TRBD2,few,TRBV7-3,TGTGCCAGCAGCCCGACGGATAGCGGGGGACGCACAGATACGCAGTATTTT,CASSPTDSGGRTDTQYF
14,TRBJ2-3,-,many,TRBV11-3,TGTGCCAGCAGCTCCGGACGAGGCACAGATACGCAGTATTTT,CASSSGRGTDTQYF
15,TRBJ2-7,TRBD2,-,TRBV3-1,TGTGCCAGCAGCGCCTCCGGGACTAGCATCTACGAGCAGTACTTC,CASSASGTSIYEQYF
16,TRBJ2-4,-,-,TRBV30,TGTGCCTGGAGTTTAGGGAGCGGGTGGACCAAAAACATTCAGTACTTC,CAWSLGSGWTKNIQYF
15,TRBJ1-1,-,few,TRBV11-2,TGTGCCAGCAGCTCCAGCCGGCGGCTGTACACTGAAGCTTTCTTT,CASSSSRRLYTEAFF
15,TRBJ2-1,-,-,TRBV15,TGTGCCACCAGCAGAGACTTCGGACTTTTCAATGAGCAGTTCTTC,CATSRDFGLFNEQFF
14,TRBJ1-4,TRBD1,few,TRBV19,TGTGCCAGTAGCACTCGGACAGGGAATGAAAAACTGTTTTTT,CASSTRTGNEKLFF
17,TRBJ1-1,-,-,TRBV4-2,TGTGCCAGCAGCCAAGTGGGGGGGGGGTTAGGGAACACTGAAGCTTTCTTT,CASSQVGGGLGNTEAFF
16,TRBJ1-5,TRBD1,-,TRBV2,TGTGCTAGCAGTTATACAGGGGTATATAACAATCAGCCCCAGCATTTT,CASSYTGVYNNQPQHF
12,TRBJ1-1,-,-,TRBV12-3/TRBV12-4,TGTGCCATCAGTGAGAGGAGCACTGAAGCTCTCTTT,CAISERSTEALF
12,TRBJ2-4,-,-,TRBV14,TGTGCCAGCAGCCAGGTGAAAAACATTCAGTACTTC,CASSQVKNIQYF
14,TRBJ2-7,-,many,TRBV7-8,TGTGCCAGCAGCTTAAGGGGGAACTCCTACGAGCAGTACTTC,CASSLRGNSYEQYF
16,TRBJ2-2,TRBD1,few,TRBV27,TGTGCCAGCAGTCCCCGACAGGGGGCTTTCGCCGGGGAGCTGTTTTTT,CASSPRQGAFAGELFF
11,TRBJ1-2,-,few,TRBV6-1,TGTGCAACCGGGCGAACCTATGGCTACACCTTC,CATGRTYGYTF
14,TRBJ2-1,TRBD1,few,TRBV3-1,TGTGCCAGCAGCCAAGACCTCGGACAGGGACGGAAGTTCTTC,CASSQDLGQGRKFF
16,TRBJ2-3,-,-,TRBV3-1,TGTGCCAGCAGCCAAGATTGGACTCCTAGCACAGATACGCAGTATTTT,CASSQDWTPSTDTQYF
15,TRBJ2-2,TRBD1,few,TRBV4-1,TGCGCCAGCAGCCCACCACAGGGGGTTCCCGGGGAGCTGTTTTTT,CASSPPQGVPGELFF
14,TRBJ1-1,-,-,TRBV10-1,TGCGCCAGCAGGAGGGACCGGATGAACACTGAAGCTTTCTTT,CASRRDRMNTEAFF
16,TRBJ2-3,TRBD1,-,TRBV6-1,TGTGCCAGCAGTGCCAGGGGGCCGGACAGCACAGATACGCAGTATTTT,CASSARGPDSTDTQYF
15,TRBJ1-2,-,-,TRBV30,TGTGCCTGGAGTGTGGGGGGGGGCCGATTTGGGGGCTACACCTTC,CAWSVGGGRFGGYTF
14,TRBJ1-1,-,-,TRBV10-3,TGTGCCATCAGTGAGTCGAAGAGAAGCACTGAAGCTTTCTTT,CAISESKRSTEAFF